This T cell receptor (beta chain) originates from a study of cytomegalovirus exposure and HLA in healthy donors. Study context: From 170 million or so T cells, an earlier analysis saw roughly 120 million unique TCR beta sequences. Whole-study findings and limits: Some V segments, including TRBV6-2 and TRBV6-3, were excluded as indistinguishable. Presence/absence analyses assumed roughly uniform sequencing depth across donors.

In the case of this clone: Antigen unknown.

Both 60 Vbeta primers and 13 Jbeta primers went into the PCR. Libraries were prepared by immunoSEQ multiplex PCR; TCRdb keeps only in-frame clonotypes and omits some of them. The data hold 75,000 to 90,000 clones, with about 81% observed a single time. The CDR3 spans 13 residues. Germline CDR1 SGHRS, CDR2 YFSETQ. V and J are TRBV5-1 and TRBJ2-5; the match to TRBD1 covers 7 bases. The end of the DNA aligns better with TRBJ2-7, so the J call may be wrong. The sequenced material came from PBMCs. This TCR derives from a woman aged 40-49 years in good health and CMV-seropositive. CDR3 loop: CASSWDSYYEQYF. For the CDR3, the DNA is TGCGCCAGCAGCTGGGACAGTTACTACGAGCAGTACTTC.